This T cell receptor (beta chain) derives from a study of cytomegalovirus exposure and HLA in healthy donors (dated by TCRdb to about 2017). At the level of the whole study: An earlier analysis of roughly 500 of the donors reported about 250 Gb of sequence data and 100 million to 130 million unique TCR beta sequences from 150 million to 200 million T cells. An early release that covered fewer than 750 HLA-typed donors contained about 300 gigabases of sequencing data and tens of millions of unique TCR sequences. Among the roughly 370 genotyped donors, around 81% belonged to the genetic ancestry cluster associated with self-reported Caucasian donors. The study aimed to test whether signatures of past pathogen exposure could be identified by cataloging public T cell receptors. The study used immunosequencing to profile the T cell repertoires of 666 subjects and linked those repertoires to cytomegalovirus serostatus. A separate validation cohort of some 130 different subjects was used in addition to the roughly 670-subject first cohort. To predict cytomegalovirus infection status, the study brought together high-throughput TCR immunosequencing, statistical association of individual TCRs with disease status, and machine learning. A later analysis re-examined previously published TCR beta repertoires from about 670 donors and added high-resolution HLA genotyping to investigate patterns of TCR occurrence. Rather than drawing on any new phenotypic data, the later analysis identified candidate immune exposures from TCR beta sequences and the way those sequences occurred across donors. In an earlier analysis of roughly 540 of the donors, high-throughput TCR beta sequencing was used to judge whether each TCR beta V gene segment behaved as functional or pseudogenic. Donor age, sex, ethnicity and CMV serostatus were compiled alongside the repertoire data. A later genetic analysis took genome-wide SNP genotypes for about three fifths of the 666 donors and used that subset as a discovery cohort. Every discovery cohort repertoire had been produced on one sequencing platform. HLA typing included class I and class II loci at four-digit resolution. Typing coverage differed by locus: A, B, C, DRB1 and DQB1 were typed in roughly 629-630 donors, DQA1 in about 510, DPA1 in approximately 600, and DPB1 in approximately 450. Because of strong linkage in the cohort, 4 to 6 DR-DQ haplotypes were treated as single units for association and clustering. Among 350 to 400 genotyped donors of the cohort, an average of 235,054 unique TCR beta nucleotide sequences were sequenced per donor, about a sixth of them non-productive. The paper's findings and limits, for the study overall: For the cohort, immune exposure information was limited to CMV serostatus. A later genetic analysis reported fewer N-insertions in productive TCRs among donors in an Asian-associated ancestry cluster than the roughly 720-donor mean. Correlated functional status among segregating V segments might be attributable to linkage disequilibrium, but an unknown experimental factor could not be ruled out. In a later genetic analysis, a missense DCLRE1C variant was associated with V-gene and J-gene trimming of TCR beta chains, and the association was replicated in an independent cohort. In a later analysis, several top co-occurrence clusters were reported to appear linked to parvovirus B19, influenza, CMV and Epstein-Barr virus. When HLA alleles, especially DR and DQ, strongly co-occurred, TCR associations were difficult to assign to individual alleles. In this cohort, only TCR beta chains were sequenced, and detectable features were limited by the absence of alpha or paired-chain data. A further reported finding was that TCR beta sequences accurately predicted the HLA-A and HLA-B alleles for most subjects in the first cohort. HLA typing was unavailable for some donors at each locus, so association tests used only the typed subset. In vitro tests confirmed that a few of the cytomegalovirus-associated TCR beta chains recognize cytomegalovirus antigens. According to a later analysis, TCR association rates differed among HLA loci, with DRB1 alleles showing the most associated TCRs and HLA-C alleles showing the fewest. While some public TCRs were present in many individuals, most TCR sequences turned up only very rarely across donors. Specific HLA alleles were associated with more than 15,000 TCR beta sequences at a false discovery rate of 0.05 in a later analysis. Cytomegalovirus status was reported to be diagnosed by the classifier with high specificity and sensitivity in both the original and validation cohorts. Some 16 rarely observed V segments, including chromosome 9 orphons, were excluded from the earlier analysis of a few hundred of the donors because counts were too low. A group of highly shared sequence variants was considered likely to be a technical artifact of the sequencing pipeline. The study gave a list of more than 150 TCR beta chains associated with cytomegalovirus. In a later analysis, HLA-associated TCR beta chains were found to be more clonally expanded and to have lower generation probabilities than equally common non-associated chains. Roughly uniform sequencing depth across donors was assumed in presence/absence analyses, although this assumption may not hold. A later analysis found that most CMV-associated TCR beta chains appeared HLA-restricted, with HLA associations seemingly driven largely by CMV exposure. Because the 87-base-pair reads could not distinguish some IMGT-functional V segments, including TRBV6-2 and TRBV6-3, those segments were excluded. In an earlier analysis of more than 500 of the donors, most TCR beta V segments appeared in productive rearrangements about 87% or about 30% of the time, broadly matching IMGT annotations. The authors suggested that the approach could potentially be extended to other disease states and immunological phenotypes.

This clone has more than one count but fewer than ten. The antigen it recognizes is unknown. Base quality data are lacking; no much larger clone is found one base away. CDR1 and CDR2 (SGHNT, YYREEE) derive from the germline V gene (reference sequence). From the cysteine through the phenylalanine, the CDR3 covers 13 amino acids. CDR3 DNA only is kept here, 39 bases in frame from base 1. Germline trimming: 1 base from V, 6 bases from J; junction bases outside gene matches: 0. The cohort was made up of 650 to 700 healthy bone marrow donors. At the time of sampling, every cohort member was nominally healthy, though immune exposures that went unrecorded were likely present. The donor tested CMV seropositive, placing the donor among the approximately 290 seropositive members of the cohort. Every donor gave a peripheral blood sample, and the peripheral blood mononuclear cells from that sample were used for TCR beta sequencing. Genomic DNA extraction from the blood cell samples was performed with the Qiagen DNeasy Blood Extraction Kit.

The library was made by the immunoSEQ multiplex PCR assay. A mixture of 60 forward primers for TCR Vbeta segments and 13 reverse primers for TCR Jbeta segments was used in the multiplex PCR. The CDR3 region of rearranged TCR beta genes was amplified from genomic DNA by a multiplex PCR assay. On the Illumina HiSeq System, the amplified TCR beta libraries were sequenced as 87-base-pair reads. The original methods were these. Across the 500 to 750 repertoires, a later analysis counted 78 million or so unique TCR beta chains, roughly 11 million of which were shared by at least two donors. Raw reads were error-corrected and collapsed into unique sequences with a nearest-neighbor algorithm that merged closely related sequences to remove PCR and sequencing errors. V, D and J gene segments were assigned by aligning CDR3 sequences to IMGT reference sequences. Each retained sequence needed at least a six-nucleotide match to both a V gene segment and a J gene segment. A rearrangement counted as productive if the CDR3 had no stop codons and remained in frame with V and J, and every other rearrangement counted as non-productive. CDR3 was defined according to IMGT convention as the region running from the second conserved V-encoded cysteine to the conserved J-encoded phenylalanine. The earlier analysis of 587 of the donors excluded any sequence lacking an unambiguous match to a single V gene segment. An earlier analysis of a few hundred of the donors classified V segments as functional when productive rearrangements were above 56.7% and as segregating when the standard deviation between donors was above 5%. A statistical classification framework was built to diagnose cytomegalovirus status from the catalog of TCR beta chain sequences. In a later analysis, V and J genes were assigned by comparing TCR nucleotide sequences against IMGT/GENE-DB human TR gene sequences. A later analysis assigned CDR3 sequences and most-parsimonious VDJ recombination scenarios with the TCRdist pipeline. In a later analysis, each TCR beta chain was defined by its CDR3 amino acid sequence together with its V-gene family, and reads lacking a unique V-gene family were excluded. As a way to deal with suspected cross-contamination and a sequencing artifact, a later analysis dropped 500 to 700 nucleotide sequences that were highly shared and had low generation probability. In a later analysis, a clonal expansion index for each public chain was calculated from normalized within-repertoire ranks of inferred template counts. Generation probabilities in a later analysis came from a VDJ recombination model fitted to out-of-frame rearrangements, and those results were checked against IGoR. Hypergeometric tests were used in a later analysis to score TCR-TCR, TCR-HLA and TCR-CMV co-occurrence, with a repertoire-size bias correction applied to the TCR pairs. False discovery rates were estimated in a later analysis by permuting HLA or CMV assignments 20 times. In a later analysis, co-occurring TCRs were grouped with DBSCAN, and TCRdist sequence similarity was added when clustering was performed within HLA-allele-positive subsets. Repertoires with fewer than 30,000 or more than 120,000 public chains, plus five repertoires with anomalous nucleotide sharing, were excluded from co-occurrence clustering. Here the immuneACCESS table is served through TCRdb, limited to in-frame sequences with V and J called. Missing clones are a known gap in these copies; in checked studies unresolved V genes cover under half, and the rest lacks a known reason. That table gives V, J and clone size, and the DNA gave D and trimming. Counted in this sample were approximately 94,000 clones; over 60% of them appeared once. The ten largest account for less than 6% of the sample.

This receptor chain uses TRBV5-4 and TRBJ1-5; a stretch of 8 junction bases matches TRBD1. Sequenced material: PBMCs. The receptor was derived from a man aged 25-45 years in good health and CMV-seropositive. At the DNA level, the sequence is TGTGCCAGCAGCTTGACAGGGGGTCAGCCCCAGCATTTT. It translates to CASSLTGGQPQHF.